The present entry profiles one T cell receptor beta chain with its context. Its antigen target is currently unknown. No base quality values were provided; no much bigger clone lies one nucleotide off. The CDR3 regions of human TCRbeta chains were analyzed by immunosequencing. In the paper's pipeline: Repertoire TCRs were checked for matches against a reference library of SARS-CoV-2-specific TCRs that had been generated using the MIRA antigen-specificity platform. Breadth meant the fraction of unique TCRs that were SARS-CoV-2-associated, whereas depth meant the fraction of total T cells that were SARS-CoV-2-associated. Using the MIRA data, each spike-specific TCR was mapped to the spike region that the TCR reacts to and placed in a CD4 or CD8 class. Log10-transformed breadth and depth values were compared by one-way ANOVA with Sidak's multiple comparisons tests. This immuneACCESS table, as held by TCRdb, lists in-frame sequences with V and J called but not all clones. Of the missing ones, under half trace to an unresolved V gene in checked studies; the others have no known cause. V and J calls and clone size are copied from that table; D and trimming were computed from the DNA. The sample profile shows approximately 140,000 clones; 91% of them were found once. The top ten clonotypes cover 4% to 6% of the sample.

This entry belongs to a study of T cell responses to AZD1222 COVID-19 vaccine (dated by TCRdb to 2020 to 2023). For the wider study: AZD1222 recipients with second doses at about 4 weeks or about 12 weeks were pooled, because spike-specific TCR depth and breadth did not differ between schedules. TCR sequencing was performed for roughly 250 trial participants, of whom about 200 were given two doses of AZD1222 and around 25 were given two doses of MenACWY control vaccine. Trial participants were enrolled by age into 18-55, 56-69 and 70-plus year subgroups, with approximately 160, 26 and 62 TCR-sequenced participants respectively.

Per the publication, the time point label means: baseline before first vaccination. Vaccinee samples were obtained from the UK trials COV001 and COV002, which included a single-blind randomized controlled phase 2/3 trial of AZD1222 (ChAdOx1 nCoV-19) in healthy adults. For TCRbeta chain sequencing, PBMC samples from trial participants were taken at day 0 and at day 28 after the second dose. Findings and caveats that apply to the study as a whole: After two AZD1222 doses, spike-specific TCR breadth and depth were significantly higher than at day 0 and than in MenACWY recipients. Participants were mostly white British, with more females than males. The authors suggested clonal diversity may have been underestimated. Conclusions about previously exposed vaccinees are limited, since just five to seven AZD1222 recipients were seropositive for SARS-CoV-2 at baseline. CD4 TCRs associated with the vaccine covered the entire spike protein, and the dominant responses were in regions 160-218 and 743-854. The 56-69-year group was small, and its depth increase did not reach significance, likely because of low power. Nearly half of unique spike-specific TCRs reportedly recognized epitopes outside regions mutated in the B.1.351 and B.1.1.7 variants. No day 14 peak-response samples were available, so repertoires were characterized only after the peak T cell response.

The germline V gene encodes CDR1 WNHNN and CDR2 SYGVQD (reference sequence). The CDR3, cysteine through phenylalanine, is 18 amino acids long. Only the CDR3 part of the read is kept: 54 bases, read in frame from the first base. Cut back by 8 bases and 1 base, the V and J ends lie 26 bases apart. Rearrangement joined TRBV10-1 to TRBJ1-1; the best D guess is TRBD1, with 6 bases matching. Specimen: peripheral blood, collected on day 0 of AZD1222 vaccination. The TCR was taken from an adult in good health. The DNA sequence is as follows: TGCGCCAGCCCGACGTGGGGGGCAGGGTTTGTTCAGAACACTGAAGCTTTCTTT. The translation is CASPTWGAGFVQNTEAFF.